Listed here are 17 T cell receptor beta chains from one sample, sequenced in a study of blood T cell repertoires in COVID-19 (dated by TCRdb to 2020 to 2022). Receptor libraries were prepared by the immunoSEQ multiplex PCR assay. This immuneACCESS table, as held by TCRdb, lists in-frame sequences with V and J called but not all clones. Of the missing ones, under half trace to an unresolved V gene in checked studies; the others have no known cause. This sample lists about 160,000 clones; around 82% were detected once. About 1.2% of the sample comes from the top ten. Source material: peripheral blood. These receptors were taken from a man aged 60 to 75 who had recovered from COVID-19.

This clone has ten or more counts. The chain has TRBV19 and TRBJ1-2; 7 bases fit TRBD1. Per germline, CDR1 LNHDA and CDR2 SQIVND (reference sequence). The length of the CDR3 is 11 residues. V trimming: 9 bases; J trimming: 4 bases; junction bases outside the gene matches: 2. The CDR3 nucleotides are TGTGCCAGCGGGACAGTCTATGGCTACACCTTC. Its protein is CASGTVYGYTF.

The chain is built from TRBV11-2 and TRBJ2-1, with a weak D call TRBD1 (6 bases). The CDR3 is 14 amino acids. V was pared by 1 base and J by 7 bases, with 11 bases between. Germline V gene data show CDR1 as SGHAT and CDR2 as FQNNGV. The CDR3 is CASSLAQGWNEQFF. The CDR3 DNA reads TGTGCCAGCAGCTTAGCCCAGGGGTGGAATGAGCAGTTCTTC. The full variable domain, rest sourced from reference TRBV11-2 and TRBJ2-1, is EAGVAQSPRYKIIEKRQSVAFWCNPISGHATLYWYQQILGQGPKLLIQFQNNGVVDDSQLPKDRFSAERLKGVDSTLKIQPAKLEDSAVYLCASSLAQGWNEQFFGPGTRLTVL.

V gene TRBV9 combines with J gene TRBJ2-3, with 9 nucleotides matching TRBD1. The CDR3 contains 15 residues. Trimming removed 4 bases from V and 2 bases from J; junction bases left unmatched: 5. Germline V gives CDR1 SGDLS, CDR2 YYNGEE. The CDR3 DNA reads TGTGCCAGCAGCCCTAGGACAGGGGACACAGATACGCAGTATTTT. Translated: CASSPRTGDTDTQYF.

The chain joins TRBV19 to TRBJ2-5, with 8 positions matching TRBD2. CDR3 size: 16 residues. V shed 8 bases, J shed 1 base, and the junction held 12 bases outside the gene matches. CDR1 and CDR2 (germline): LNHDA, SQIVND (reference sequence). The CDR3 here is CASSKGSGGTQETQYF. DNA for the CDR3: TGTGCCAGTTCTAAAGGAAGCGGGGGCACCCAAGAGACCCAGTACTTC.

The V and J genes are TRBV19 and TRBJ2-3; 7 bases map to TRBD1. The V gene's germline CDR1 is LNHDA and CDR2 SQIVND (reference sequence). The trim removed 3 bases at V and 3 bases at J, leaving 3 bases unmatched. The CDR3 has 14 residues. CDR3 sequence (DNA): TGTGCCAGTAGTATTGCCAGGGGGACAGATACGCAGTATTTT. Translated: CASSIARGTDTQYF.

The chain recombines TRBV27 with TRBJ2-7, with 10 bases that match TRBD1. From germline, CDR1 is MNHEY and CDR2 SMNVEV (reference sequence). Trimming removed 5 bases from V and 2 bases from J; junction bases left unmatched: 21. The CDR3 sequence is 20 residues long. The CDR3 is CASSPILRPGTGDNAYEQYF. In DNA, the CDR3 is TGTGCCAGCAGTCCGATCCTTCGTCCCGGGACAGGGGACAACGCCTACGAGCAGTACTTC.

This clone was observed a single time. The chain links TRBV4-3 to TRBJ2-3; D might be TRBD2 (5 bases). CDR3 length: 15 residues. V gave up 4 bases and J gave up 1 base, with 12 bases separating them. Germline values: CDR1 LGHNA, CDR2 YSLEER. CDR3 in DNA: TGCGCCAGCAGCCGAGACACAGCGGGCACAGATACGCAGTATTTT. Translated, it gives CASSRDTAGTDTQYF.

The chain couples TRBV10-3 to TRBJ1-2; tentatively, D is TRBD1 (6 bases). Germline V CDR1 and CDR2: ENHRY, SYGVKD. The CDR3 totals 15 residues. V lost 11 bases and J 0 bases, leaving 19 bases between the germline ends. As DNA, the CDR3 is TGTGCCTCCAAACCCTCCGGGACAACTAACTATGGCTACACCTTC. Translation: CASKPSGTTNYGYTF.

The chain joins TRBV5-4 to TRBJ1-6, with TRBD1 matching over 7 bases. CDR3 length: 16 amino acids. Germline V gene lookup returns CDR1 SGHNT and CDR2 YYREEE (reference sequence). V was clipped by 7 bases and J by 10 bases; unmatched bases: 17. The CDR3 region is CASSPGFDRAESPLHF. CDR3 nucleotide sequence: TGTGCCAGCTCCCCGGGGTTCGACAGGGCCGAATCACCCCTCCACTTT.

The chain has TRBV11-2 and TRBJ1-1, with D unresolved. Germline V lookup: CDR1 SGHAT, CDR2 FQNNGV. The CDR3 sequence is 13 residues long. V shed 5 bases and J shed 4 bases, with 11 bases lying between them. CDR3 region: CASSRLRGTEAFF. For the CDR3, the DNA is TGTGCCAGCAGCCGCCTGAGAGGCACTGAAGCTTTCTTT.

This clone came up once. The chain has TRBV6-5 and TRBJ1-1; D not certain. Germline values: CDR1 MNHEY, CDR2 SVGAGI. The CDR3 runs 13 residues. V lost 2 bases, J lost 4 bases, and 8 bases lay in between. CDR3 loop: CASSYRYSTEAFF. The DNA of the CDR3 is TGTGCCAGCAGTTACCGGTATTCCACTGAAGCTTTCTTT.

This chain joins TRBV6-5 and TRBJ2-7; TRBD1 might be the D (7 bases). V was shortened by 5 bases and J by 0 bases, with 14 bases between the two germline ends. Germline V gene lookup returns CDR1 MNHEY and CDR2 SVGAGI. The length of the CDR3 is 15 residues. The CDR3 spells CASSPGGTLSYEQYF. CDR3 bases: TGTGCCAGCAGTCCAGGGGGGACCCTCTCCTACGAGCAGTACTTC.

This sequence joins TRBV5-1 and TRBJ1-4, with TRBD1 matching over 7 bases. CDR3 length: 14 residues. Germline V lookup: CDR1 SGHRS, CDR2 YFSETQ. The V gene end was trimmed by 4 bases and the J gene end by 5 bases; junction bases not matched to a gene: 5. DNA of the CDR3: TGCGCCAGCAGCCCCGGGACAGAAAATGAAAAACTGTTTTTT. It is translated as CASSPGTENEKLFF.

The rearrangement links TRBV10-3 to TRBJ2-6; 7 bases are shared with TRBD1. V shed 7 bases and J 0 bases; nucleotides not matched to a gene: 6. Germline values: CDR1 ENHRY, CDR2 SYGVKD. The CDR3 is made up of 16 amino acids. CDR3 protein: CAINRGGLSGANVLTF. The CDR3 DNA follows: TGTGCCATCAACAGAGGGGGCCTCTCTGGGGCCAACGTCCTGACTTTC.

The CDR3 DNA is TGCAGCGTTGAGGGACTAGCGGGGGTCGCCTACAATGAGCAGTTCTTC. This encodes CSVEGLAGVAYNEQFF. The chain combines TRBV29-1 with TRBJ2-1, with TRBD2 matching over 14 bases. There are 16 residues in the CDR3. The V segment lost 3 bases and the J segment 2 bases; nucleotides outside the gene matches: 3. Germline CDR1 reads SQVTM; CDR2 reads ANQGSEA.

This clone was seen once. CDR3 nucleotides: TGCGCCAGCAGCTTGGGTATATATAACAGCCATTATGGCTACACCTTC. Encoded protein: CASSLGIYNSHYGYTF. The gene calls are TRBV5-1 and TRBJ1-2; D gene uncertain. This CDR3 is 16 amino acids long. CDR1 SGHRS and CDR2 YFSETQ come from the germline V gene. Trimming pared 0 bases from V and 5 bases from J, leaving 17 bases between.

The CDR3 loop reads CASSQRWTPNTEAFF. As DNA, the CDR3 is TGTGCCAGCAGTCAGAGGTGGACACCGAACACTGAAGCTTTCTTT. The V call is TRBV3-1 (or the pseudogene TRBV3-2), the J call TRBJ1-1, with D possibly matching TRBD1 (5 bases). Per germline, CDR1 LGHDT and CDR2 YNNKEL (reference sequence). The CDR3 covers 15 residues. The ends were cut back, 6 bases at V and 1 base at J, with 15 bases in the middle.